What follows is one T cell receptor (beta chain) and its context. These data originate in a study of OX40 agonist ivuxolimab in advanced cancers. Study in general: The study reported partial responses in three patients: one hepatocellular carcinoma, two cutaneous melanoma.

Clones were read by immunoSEQ multiplex PCR, and TCRdb kept only the in-frame ones, dropping some. The repertoire has 20,000 to 25,000 clones, approximately 82% of them found once; the top ten carry around a third. Autoimmune disease history or systemic immunosuppression excluded patients. V shed 6 bases and J shed 2 bases, with 3 bases lying between them. The germline V gene has CDR1 MNHEY and CDR2 SMNVEV (reference sequence). The CDR3 has 11 residues. The specimen comprised CD4+ or CD8+ T cells sorted from blood, sampled in a trial of the OX40 agonist ivuxolimab. The chain joins TRBV27 to TRBJ2-3; no firm D call. This receptor was taken from an adult with an advanced solid tumor such as melanoma, head and neck, liver or kidney cancer. The CDR3 region is CASRFTDTQYF. The CDR3 bases are TGTGCCAGCAGATTCACAGATACGCAGTATTTT.